This TCR beta chain was obtained from a study of cytomegalovirus exposure and HLA in healthy donors. For the study at large: Some 85 million unique TCRs, all from HLA-typed donors, were included in an early release of the data. Findings of the study overall: Prior analysis indicated that the majority of TCR beta V segments exhibited productivity approximately 87% or approximately 30% of the time. When analyzed later, a missense DCLRE1C variant was found to be linked to TCR beta V- and J-gene trimming.

It was with 60 Vbeta and 13 Jbeta primers that the PCR ran. In the authors' methods: An analysis performed later counted 73 million or so unique TCR beta chains (roughly 9.9 million of them shared). The assay was immunoSEQ multiplex PCR, and TCRdb's table has in-frame clones only and misses some. That table is the source of V, J and clone size, and D and trimming were worked out from the DNA. This sample contains some 150,000 clones. Points on this clone: The antigen is not known.

Germline V gives CDR1 SGHAT, CDR2 FQNNGV. Unmatched junction bases numbered 11, after V lost 5 bases and J lost 8 bases. The CDR3 is made up of 15 amino acids. The receptor was isolated from a woman under 30 in good health and CMV-seronegative. Material: PBMCs. J is TRBJ1-3 and V is TRBV11-2, with TRBD1 identical over 8 bases. The CDR3 DNA is TGTGCCAGCAGCCCTAGGACAGGGTTTCTAGACACCATATATTTT. Amino acids: CASSPRTGFLDTIYF. Full variable domain (rest looked up from reference TRBV11-2 and TRBJ1-3): EAGVAQSPRYKIIEKRQSVAFWCNPISGHATLYWYQQILGQGPKLLIQFQNNGVVDDSQLPKDRFSAERLKGVDSTLKIQPAKLEDSAVYLCASSPRTGFLDTIYFGEGSWLTVV.